A single sample is the source of the 19 T cell receptor beta chains below, sequenced in a study of T cells in Graves' hyperthyroidism and ophthalmopathy. RNA transcripts provided the source from which TCR beta CDR3 regions were amplified. With the HTBI primer set, the TCR CDR3 went through a first round of RT-PCR. TCRdb re-called the multiplex PCR reads through MiXCR, storing one row per CDR3 protein. The sample has a few hundred thousand distinct CDR3 sequences, approximately 25% seen once. Specimen: blood. The receptor source for this set is a man in his forties or fifties with Graves' hyperthyroidism.

V gene TRBV3-1 combines with J gene TRBJ2-3; D uncertain. CDR1 is LGHDT, CDR2 YNNKEL, per germline (reference sequence). There are 13 residues in the CDR3. The germline V and J ends were trimmed by 1 base and 4 bases, with 6 bases remaining between them. CDR3 loop: CASSQVTSDTQYF. CDR3 sequence (DNA): TGTGCCAGCAGCCAAGTAACATCAGATACGCAGTATTTT.

The rearrangement links TRBV7-9 to TRBJ1-4, with 8 bases that match TRBD1. The CDR3 has 14 amino acids. From germline, CDR1 is SEHNR and CDR2 FQNEAQ (reference sequence). Germline trimming cut 3 bases from V and 8 bases from J; bases unmatched to any gene: 5. The CDR3 DNA reads as TGTGCCAGCAGCTTGGACAGGGCCGGGGAAAAACTGTTTTTT. It codes for CASSLDRAGEKLFF.

This sequence joins TRBV6-6 and TRBJ1-1; D is unresolved. CDR1 and CDR2 (germline): MNHNY, SVGAGI (reference sequence). Trimming removed 2 bases at V and 0 bases at J, with 10 bases between. The CDR3 sequence is 15 residues long. The CDR3 nucleotides are TGTGCCAGCAGTTACCGTACTTTTCTGAACACTGAAGCTTTCTTT. Translated, it gives CASSYRTFLNTEAFF.

The rearrangement uses TRBV5-1 and TRBJ1-4; 12 positions agree with TRBD1. The CDR3 is 18 residues long. Germline V gives CDR1 SGHRS, CDR2 YFSETQ. After removal of 6 bases from V and 7 bases from J, the junction contained 16 bases not matched to a gene. The CDR3 coding sequence is TGCGCCAGCACCGGGGACAGGGGGCTTTCCGCAACTCCTGAAAAACTGTTTTTT. Its protein product is CASTGDRGLSATPEKLFF.

This clonotype was seen at least ten times. The V call is TRBV2, the J call TRBJ1-1; D unclear. Trimming pared 1 base from V and 10 bases from J, leaving 7 bases between. This CDR3 is 11 amino acids long. CDR1 and CDR2 (germline): SNHLY, FYNNEI. CDR3 residues: CASSEGPGAFF. As DNA, the CDR3 is TGTGCCAGCAGTGAAGGACCGGGAGCTTTCTTT.

The V call is TRBV24-1, the J call TRBJ2-2; 7 bases agree with TRBD2. V was pared by 12 bases and J by 0 bases, with 3 bases of the junction left unmatched. The CDR3 consists of 13 residues. Per the germline V gene, CDR1 is KGHDR and CDR2 is SFDVKD. The CDR3 is CALGLPNTGELFF. The CDR3 region has the DNA TGTGCCTTGGGACTACCGAACACCGGGGAGCTGTTTTTT.

The chain carries TRBV7-9 and TRBJ2-7, with 7 nucleotides matching TRBD2. CDR3 size: 14 residues. Looked up from germline, CDR1 is SEHNR and CDR2 is FQNEAQ (reference sequence). The V segment lost 2 bases and the J segment 2 bases; nucleotides outside the gene matches: 3. Written as DNA, the CDR3 is TGTGCCAGCAGCTTACTAGCGGAGACCTACGAGCAGTACTTC. Translation: CASSLLAETYEQYF.

The sample holds a few counts of this clonotype. CDR3 loop: CASSQEGVHYEQYF. As DNA, the CDR3 is TGTGCCAGCAGCCAAGAGGGGGTACACTACGAGCAGTACTTC. The chain has TRBV3-1 and TRBJ2-7, with D tentatively TRBD1 or TRBD2 (5 bases each). Between the trimmed V and J ends, which lost 0 bases and 3 bases, there was a span of 9 bases. The germline CDR1 and CDR2 sequences are LGHDT and YNNKEL (reference sequence). The CDR3 loop spans 14 amino acids.

The V gene is TRBV12-3 or TRBV12-4, the J gene TRBJ2-7, with D possibly matching TRBD2 (6 bases). V was clipped by 3 bases and J by 6 bases, with 18 bases between them. This CDR3 contains 15 residues. DNA of the CDR3: TGTGCCAGCAGTTTTGGGGGGTCACTTCGCCGCGAGCAGTACTTC. This encodes CASSFGGSLRREQYF.

This clonotype was detected only a few times. J is TRBJ2-7 and V is TRBV12-3 or TRBV12-4, with TRBD2 identical over 7 bases. The junction had 8 bases not matched to a gene; V was cut back by 6 bases and J by 0 bases. The CDR3 consists of 15 residues. CDR3 loop: CASRESSGSSYEQYF. The CDR3 bases are TGTGCCAGCAGAGAATCTAGCGGTAGCTCCTACGAGCAGTACTTC.

This chain links TRBV3-1 with TRBJ2-3, with unresolved D. V was trimmed by 3 bases and J by 1 base, leaving 11 bases between them. From germline, CDR1 is LGHDT and CDR2 YNNKEL (reference sequence). This CDR3 contains 15 residues. CDR3: CASSQPVGRTDTQYF. CDR3 nucleotide sequence: TGTGCCAGCAGCCAGCCCGTCGGGCGCACAGATACGCAGTATTTT.

This clonotype showed up many times. CDR3 sequence (DNA): TGTGCCAGCAGCTTATGGTCTCCCGGGACTAGCGGACAGACAGATACGCAGTATTTT. It yields the protein CASSLWSPGTSGQTDTQYF. The chain uses TRBV7-9 and TRBJ2-3; 11 nucleotides line up with TRBD2. Germline CDR1 is SEHNR and CDR2 is FQNEAQ (reference sequence). V shed 2 bases and J 3 bases; nucleotides not matched to a gene: 13. The CDR3 has 19 amino acids.

V usage is TRBV20-1 and J usage is TRBJ2-1, with TRBD2 matching over 14 bases. Germline lookup yields CDR1 DFQATT and CDR2 SNEGSKA (reference sequence). This CDR3 comprises 17 residues. The ends lost 3 bases at V and 3 bases at J; junction bases unmatched: 7. CDR3: CSASKTSGRAFYNEQFF. As DNA, the CDR3 is TGCAGTGCTAGTAAGACTAGCGGGAGGGCCTTCTACAATGAGCAGTTCTTC.

V gene TRBV10-1 combines with J gene TRBJ2-1, with 11 nucleotides matching TRBD2. With 2 bases clipped from V and 5 bases from J, the junction kept 2 bases outside the gene matches. The CDR3 runs 15 residues. CDR1 WNHNN and CDR2 SYGVQD come from the germline V gene (reference sequence). The chain's CDR3 is CASSEGLAGNNEQFF. In DNA, the CDR3 is TGCGCCAGCAGTGAGGGACTAGCGGGCAACAATGAGCAGTTCTTC.

This clonotype was counted many times. The V and J genes are TRBV11-3 and TRBJ2-2; 10 bases agree with TRBD1. Trimming removed 0 bases from V and 6 bases from J; junction bases left unmatched: 4. The CDR3 has 16 residues. In germline, CDR1 is SGHNT, CDR2 YENEEA. CDR3 bases: TGTGCCAGCAGCTTAGACCGGACAGGGGGTCCCGGGGAGCTGTTTTTT. Protein: CASSLDRTGGPGELFF.

The chain carries TRBV20-1 and TRBJ1-5; D remains unclear. There are 15 residues in the CDR3. Trimming removed 3 bases at V and 0 bases at J, with 12 bases between. CDR1 is DFQATT and CDR2 is SNEGSKA in the germline V gene (reference sequence). CDR3 bases: TGCAGTGCTAGTGATGAGGGAGGTAGCAATCAGCCCCAGCATTTT. Protein sequence: CSASDEGGSNQPQHF.

This clonotype has ten or more counts. The chain is built from TRBV28 and TRBJ2-1; D remains ambiguous. CDR1 is MDHEN and CDR2 is SYDVKM in the germline V gene. This CDR3 contains 12 residues. V lost 5 bases and J lost 9, with 11 bases in between. The DNA of the CDR3 is TGTGCCAGCAGTCTCCCAGGCGGTGAGCAGTTCTTC. This codes for CASSLPGGEQFF.

A few counts support this clonotype. The CDR3 sequence: CASSPGTSGRRDTQYF. CDR3 sequence (DNA): TGTGCCAGCAGCCCCGGGACTAGCGGGAGAAGAGATACGCAGTATTTT. The chain carries TRBV7-2 and TRBJ2-3, with 14 bases fitting TRBD2. The CDR3 contains 16 residues. V lost 5 bases, J lost 5 bases, and 6 bases stayed unmatched. CDR1 is SGHTA and CDR2 is FQGNSA in the germline V gene.

The table lists this clonotype with a few counts. The chain has TRBV6-1 and TRBJ1-2; D remains ambiguous. V was trimmed by 4 bases and J by 4 bases, leaving 13 bases between them. The length of the CDR3 is 14 residues. Germline lookup yields CDR1 MNHNS and CDR2 SASEGT. The CDR3 loop reads CASSGTGLIYGYTF. The DNA for the CDR3 is TGTGCCAGCAGTGGGACCGGCCTCATCTATGGCTACACCTTC.